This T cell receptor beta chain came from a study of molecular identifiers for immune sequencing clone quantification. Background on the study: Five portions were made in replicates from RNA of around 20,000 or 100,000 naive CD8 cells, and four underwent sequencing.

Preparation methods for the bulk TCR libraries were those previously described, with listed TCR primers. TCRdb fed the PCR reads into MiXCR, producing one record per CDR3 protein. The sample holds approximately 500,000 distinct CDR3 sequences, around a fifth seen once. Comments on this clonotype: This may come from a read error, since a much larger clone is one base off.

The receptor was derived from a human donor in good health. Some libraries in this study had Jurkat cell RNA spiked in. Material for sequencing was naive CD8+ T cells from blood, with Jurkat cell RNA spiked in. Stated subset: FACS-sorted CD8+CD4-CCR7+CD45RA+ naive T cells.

CDR3: CRAGGVSTEAFF. The CDR3 region has the DNA TGCAGAGCCGGAGGGGTTAGCACTGAAGCTTTCTTT. This chain links TRBV29-1 with TRBJ1-1; tentatively, D is TRBD1 (5 bases). The CDR3 consists of 12 residues. The germline V gene encodes CDR1 SQVTM and CDR2 ANQGSEA.